These T cell receptor beta chains were read from a single sample in a study of control samples from healthy donors and cancer patients. Only in-frame clones appear in the TCRdb table, and some are missing; sequencing was by immunoSEQ multiplex PCR. The sample contains about 220,000 clones, over 90% of which appear only once. Sequenced material: blood. The receptors derive from a man over 45 in good health. Both conserved end residues are part of each CDR3. The D gene is left open where the match is weak. Not all rows give a size; the values are once, few, many and, for expanded clones, a class.

NA TRBJ2-7 TRBD1 TRBV6-5 CASSKQGDRDYEQYF TGTGCCAGCAGCAAACAGGGGGACAGGGACTACGAGCAGTACTTC
NA TRBJ1-1 TRBD1 TRBV7-9 CASSQQGSYTEAFF TGTGCCAGCAGCCAACAGGGGTCGTACACTGAAGCTTTCTTT
NA TRBJ1-3 NA TRBV3-1/TRBV3-2 CASKGDLSGNTIYF TGTGCCAGCAAGGGCGACCTCTCTGGAAACACCATATATTTT
once TRBJ1-5 TRBD1 TRBV18 CASSPGQGNQPQHF TGTGCCAGCTCACCGGGACAGGGCAATCAGCCCCAGCATTTT
NA TRBJ1-1 TRBD1 TRBV18 CASSHDTFAGQGARTEAFF TGTGCCAGCTCCCACGATACCTTCGCGGGACAGGGGGCGCGAACTGAAGCTTTCTTT
NA TRBJ2-2 NA TRBV5-1 CASSLDTGLGGELFF TGCGCCAGCAGCTTGGATACAGGGTTAGGCGGGGAGCTGTTTTTT
NA TRBJ2-7 NA TRBV27 CASSLDPGHEQYF TGTGCCAGCAGTCTCGACCCAGGTCATGAGCAGTACTTC
NA TRBJ1-4 TRBD1 TRBV15 CATSRDRDRGLDNEKLFF TGTGCCACCAGCAGAGATAGGGACAGGGGGCTCGATAATGAAAAACTGTTTTTT
NA TRBJ2-7 NA TRBV2 CASRVSYEQYF TGTGCCAGCAGGGTCTCCTACGAGCAGTACTTC
few TRBJ1-5 TRBD1 TRBV5-6 CASSIQGASNQPQHF TGTGCCAGCAGCATACAGGGGGCAAGCAATCAGCCCCAGCATTTT
NA TRBJ1-3 NA TRBV7-9 CASSLEFSGNTIYF TGTGCCAGCAGCTTAGAGTTCTCTGGAAACACCATATATTTT
NA TRBJ1-1 TRBD1 TRBV3-1/TRBV3-2 CASSQRGLGNTEAFF TGTGCCAGCAGCCAAAGGGGGCTGGGGAACACTGAAGCTTTCTTT
NA TRBJ2-2 NA TRBV3-1/TRBV3-2 CASSQPYAGANTGELFF TGTGCCAGCAGCCAACCTTATGCGGGGGCCAACACCGGGGAGCTGTTTTTT
NA TRBJ1-4 NA TRBV18 CASSLLSLSANEKLFF TGTGCCAGCTCACTTCTATCTTTGAGTGCTAATGAAAAACTGTTTTTT
NA TRBJ2-1 TRBD2 TRBV29-1 CSVAGRRRRGGNEQFF TGCAGCGTAGCGGGACGGAGACGGCGGGGGGGCAATGAGCAGTTCTTC
NA TRBJ1-1 NA TRBV20-1 CSASPNYLNTEAFF TGCAGTGCTAGTCCCAACTATTTGAACACTGAAGCTTTCTTT
NA TRBJ1-2 NA TRBV28 CASSSNYGYTF TGTGCCAGCTCGAGTAACTATGGCTACACCTTC
few TRBJ2-1 NA TRBV6-2/TRBV6-3 CASSDGWAYLSYNEQFF TGTGCCAGCAGCGACGGTTGGGCTTATCTCTCCTACAATGAGCAGTTCTTC
NA TRBJ1-2 TRBD1 TRBV6-5 CASRRGQGNYGYTF TGTGCCAGCAGACGCGGACAGGGGAACTATGGCTACACCTTC
NA TRBJ2-3 NA TRBV30 CAWVGGTDTQYF TGTGCCTGGGTAGGGGGCACAGATACGCAGTATTTT
NA TRBJ1-2 NA TRBV2 CASRPAGNYGYTF TGTGCCAGCAGGCCGGCGGGTAACTATGGCTACACCTTC
once TRBJ2-7 NA TRBV5-1 CASNPEQGAYEQYF TGCGCCAGCAACCCTGAACAGGGAGCCTACGAGCAGTACTTC
NA TRBJ2-5 NA TRBV9 CASSGVEWGETQYF TGTGCCAGCAGCGGGGTAGAGTGGGGGGAGACCCAGTACTTC
NA TRBJ2-3 NA TRBV11-2 CASSLAAGPADTQYF TGTGCCAGCAGCTTGGCGGCCGGCCCCGCAGATACGCAGTATTTT
once TRBJ2-3 TRBD2 TRBV6-5 CASRGSSGGTQYF TGTGCCAGCAGGGGCTCTAGCGGGGGGACGCAGTATTTT
NA TRBJ2-1 NA TRBV9 CASGAGVVGEQFF TGTGCCAGCGGAGCAGGGGTCGTTGGTGAGCAGTTCTTC
NA TRBJ1-4 NA TRBV3-1/TRBV3-2 CASSQRTLGVLNEKLFF TGTGCCAGCAGCCAACGTACTCTCGGGGTTCTGAATGAAAAACTGTTTTTT
NA TRBJ2-5 TRBD1 TRBV19 CASSPGQAEAQYF TGTGCCAGTAGCCCGGGACAGGCAGAGGCCCAGTACTTC
NA TRBJ1-4 TRBD1 TRBV29-1 CSARTGSEKLFF TGCAGCGCTAGGACAGGGAGTGAAAAACTGTTTTTT
NA TRBJ2-1 NA TRBV2 CASKAAANNEQFF TGTGCCAGCAAAGCGGCAGCGAACAATGAGCAGTTCTTC
NA TRBJ1-2 TRBD1 TRBV9 CASSVGQGEGYGYTF TGTGCCAGCAGCGTGGGGCAGGGGGAAGGCTATGGCTACACCTTC
NA TRBJ1-6 NA TRBV7-9 CASSLDPEIGNRLHF TGTGCCAGCAGCTTAGACCCAGAAATAGGTAACCGCCTCCACTTT
NA TRBJ2-5 TRBD2 TRBV19 CASRSRLAGQTQYF TGTGCCAGTAGATCCAGACTAGCGGGCCAGACCCAGTACTTC
NA TRBJ1-5 NA TRBV7-9 CASSLLGTGHGDQPQHF TGTGCCAGCAGCTTGTTGGGAACAGGACATGGGGATCAGCCCCAGCATTTT
NA TRBJ1-5 TRBD1 TRBV30 CAWSTGQGIDQPQHF TGTGCCTGGAGTACGGGACAGGGAATCGACCAGCCCCAGCATTTT
NA TRBJ2-7 NA TRBV7-2 CASSRRYSLSYEQYF TGTGCCAGCAGCCGGAGGTACAGTCTCTCCTACGAGCAGTACTTC
once TRBJ2-2 NA TRBV7-9 CASSSTTRGNTGELFF TGTGCCAGCAGCTCCACCACCAGGGGGAACACCGGGGAGCTGTTTTTT
NA TRBJ2-5 NA TRBV9 CASSVGPGQETQYF TGTGCCAGCAGCGTAGGTCCAGGCCAAGAGACCCAGTACTTC
NA TRBJ2-3 NA TRBV6-5 CASSPTWTSTDTQYF TGTGCCAGCAGCCCGACATGGACTAGCACAGATACGCAGTATTTT
NA TRBJ2-2 NA TRBV12-3/TRBV12-4 CASSENTGELFF TGTGCCAGCAGTGAAAACACCGGGGAGCTGTTTTTT
NA TRBJ2-7 TRBD1 TRBV7-2 CASRPGQGRLFQYF TGTGCCAGCAGACCGGGACAGGGCCGATTGTTTCAGTACTTC
NA TRBJ2-2 NA TRBV19 CASSIGGTGELFF TGTGCCAGTAGTATAGGGGGGACCGGGGAGCTGTTTTTT
NA TRBJ1-2 TRBD1 TRBV3-1/TRBV3-2 CASSRAGTGNYGYTF TGTGCCAGCAGCCGAGCGGGGACAGGCAACTATGGCTACACCTTC
few TRBJ1-5 NA TRBV7-2 CASSLNYNQPQHF TGTGCCAGCAGCTTAAACTACAATCAGCCCCAGCATTTT
NA TRBJ1-5 NA TRBV7-2 CASSFPKQGNQPQHF TGTGCCAGCAGCTTCCCGAAACAGGGCAATCAGCCCCAGCATTTT
NA TRBJ1-1 TRBD1 TRBV12-3/TRBV12-4 CADQEGADTEAFF TGTGCCGACCAAGAGGGGGCAGACACTGAAGCTTTCTTT
NA TRBJ2-1 NA TRBV10-2 CASSDVVGYYNEQFF TGCGCCAGCAGTGATGTAGTTGGCTACTACAATGAGCAGTTCTTC